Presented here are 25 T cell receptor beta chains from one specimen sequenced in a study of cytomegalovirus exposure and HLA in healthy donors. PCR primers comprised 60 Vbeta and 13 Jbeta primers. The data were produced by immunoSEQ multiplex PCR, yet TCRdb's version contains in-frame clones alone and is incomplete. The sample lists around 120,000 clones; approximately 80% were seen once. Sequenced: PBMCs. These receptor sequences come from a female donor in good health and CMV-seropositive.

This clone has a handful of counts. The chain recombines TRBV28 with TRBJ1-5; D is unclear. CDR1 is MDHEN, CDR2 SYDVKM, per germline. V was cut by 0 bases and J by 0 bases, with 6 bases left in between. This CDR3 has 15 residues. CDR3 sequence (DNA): TGTGCCAGCAGTTTATGGCGGAATAGCAATCAGCCCCAGCATTTT. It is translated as CASSLWRNSNQPQHF.

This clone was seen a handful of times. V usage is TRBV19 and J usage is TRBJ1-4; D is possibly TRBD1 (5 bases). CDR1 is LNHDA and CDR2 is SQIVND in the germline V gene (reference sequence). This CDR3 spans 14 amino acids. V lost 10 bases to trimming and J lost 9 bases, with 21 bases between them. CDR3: CATTDKDPAKKLFF. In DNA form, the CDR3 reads TGTGCCACGACGGACAAAGACCCGGCTAAAAAACTGTTTTTT.

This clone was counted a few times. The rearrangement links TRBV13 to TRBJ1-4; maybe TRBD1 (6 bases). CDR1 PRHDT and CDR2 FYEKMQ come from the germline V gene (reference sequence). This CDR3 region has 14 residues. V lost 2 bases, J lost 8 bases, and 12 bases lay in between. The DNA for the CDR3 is TGTGCCAGCAGCTTACGACCCAGGGGCGAAAAACTGTTTTTT. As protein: CASSLRPRGEKLFF. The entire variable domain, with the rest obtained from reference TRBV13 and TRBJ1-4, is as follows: AAGVIQSPRHLIKEKRETATLKCYPIPRHDTVYWYQQGPGQDPQFLISFYEKMQSDKGSIPDRFSAQQFSDYHSELNMSSLELGDSALYFCASSLRPRGEKLFFGSGTQLSVL.

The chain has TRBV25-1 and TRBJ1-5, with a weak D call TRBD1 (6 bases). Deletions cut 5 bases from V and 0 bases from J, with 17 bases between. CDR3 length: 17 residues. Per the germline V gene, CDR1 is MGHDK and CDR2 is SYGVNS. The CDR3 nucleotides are TGTGCCAGCAGTCCGGCAGGGGCCCAATATAGCAATCAGCCCCAGCATTTT. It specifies CASSPAGAQYSNQPQHF.

The CDR3 DNA follows: TGTGCCATCAGTGGGGAGATCCGAGAGACCCAGTACTTC. The encoded protein is CAISGEIRETQYF. This sequence joins TRBV10-3 and TRBJ2-5; a possible D gene is TRBD2 (5 bases). CDR1 is ENHRY, CDR2 SYGVKD, per germline. Between the trimmed V and J ends, which lost 4 bases and 4 bases, there was a span of 10 bases. This CDR3 comprises 13 residues.

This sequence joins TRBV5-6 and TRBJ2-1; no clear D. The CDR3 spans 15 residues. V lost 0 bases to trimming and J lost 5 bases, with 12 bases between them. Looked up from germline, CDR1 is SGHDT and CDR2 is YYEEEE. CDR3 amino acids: CASSLGQVLNNEQFF. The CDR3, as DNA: TGTGCCAGCAGCTTGGGGCAGGTTTTAAACAATGAGCAGTTCTTC. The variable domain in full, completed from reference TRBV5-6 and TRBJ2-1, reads DAGVTQSPTHLIKTRGQQVTLRCSPKSGHDTVSWYQQALGQGPQFIFQYYEEEERQRGNFPDRFSGHQFPNYSSELNVNALLLGDSALYLCASSLGQVLNNEQFFGPGTRLTVL.

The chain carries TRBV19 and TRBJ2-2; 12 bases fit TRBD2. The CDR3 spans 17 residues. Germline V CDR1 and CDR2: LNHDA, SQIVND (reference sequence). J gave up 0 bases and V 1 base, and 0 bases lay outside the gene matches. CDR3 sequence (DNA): TGTGCCAGTAGTATAGGGACTAGCGGGACGAACACCGGGGAGCTGTTTTTT. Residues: CASSIGTSGTNTGELFF. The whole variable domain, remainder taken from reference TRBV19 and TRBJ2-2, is DGGITQSPKYLFRKEGQNVTLSCEQNLNHDAMYWYRQDPGQGLRLIYYSQIVNDFQKGDIAEGYSVSREKKESFPLTVTSAQKNPTAFYLCASSIGTSGTNTGELFFGEGSRLTVL.

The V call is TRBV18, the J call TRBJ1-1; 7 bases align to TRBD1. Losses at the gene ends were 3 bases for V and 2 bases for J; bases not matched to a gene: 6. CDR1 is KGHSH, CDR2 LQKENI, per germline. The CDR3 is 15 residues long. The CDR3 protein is CASSPTGITNTEAFF. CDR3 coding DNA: TGTGCCAGCTCACCGACAGGGATAACCAACACTGAAGCTTTCTTT.

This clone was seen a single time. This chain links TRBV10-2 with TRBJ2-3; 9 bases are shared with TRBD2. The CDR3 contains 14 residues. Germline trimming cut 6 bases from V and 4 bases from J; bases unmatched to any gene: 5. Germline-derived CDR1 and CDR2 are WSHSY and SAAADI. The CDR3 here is CASRPAGGPDTQYF. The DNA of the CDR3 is TGCGCCAGCAGGCCAGCGGGGGGCCCAGATACGCAGTATTTT.

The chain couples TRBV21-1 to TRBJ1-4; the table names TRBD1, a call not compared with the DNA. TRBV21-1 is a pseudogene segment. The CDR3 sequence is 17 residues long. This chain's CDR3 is CASSKARTVHYDEKLFF. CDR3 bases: TGTGCCAGCAGCAAAGCTCGGACAGTCCATTATGATGAAAAACTGTTTTTT.

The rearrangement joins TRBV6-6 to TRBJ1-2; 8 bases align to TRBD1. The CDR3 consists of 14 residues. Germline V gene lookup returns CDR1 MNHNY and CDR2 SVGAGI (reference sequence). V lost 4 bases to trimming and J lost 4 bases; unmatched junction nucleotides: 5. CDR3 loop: CASSSGTGSYGYTF. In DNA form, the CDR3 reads TGTGCCAGCAGTTCCGGGACAGGATCCTATGGCTACACCTTC.

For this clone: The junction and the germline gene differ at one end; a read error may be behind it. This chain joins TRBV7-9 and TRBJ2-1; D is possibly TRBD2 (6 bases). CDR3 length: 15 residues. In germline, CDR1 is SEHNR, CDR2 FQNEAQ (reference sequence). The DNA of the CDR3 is TGTTCCAGCAGCCTCGGGGGATTTACCTACAATGAGCAGTTCTTC. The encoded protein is CSSSLGGFTYNEQFF.

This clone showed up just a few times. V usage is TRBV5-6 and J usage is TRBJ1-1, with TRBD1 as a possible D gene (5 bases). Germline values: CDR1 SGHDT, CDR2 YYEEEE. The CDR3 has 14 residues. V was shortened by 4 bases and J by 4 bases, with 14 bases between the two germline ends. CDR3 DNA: TGTGCCAGCAGCGAATCGCGGGGGGGCACTGAAGCTTTCTTT. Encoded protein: CASSESRGGTEAFF.

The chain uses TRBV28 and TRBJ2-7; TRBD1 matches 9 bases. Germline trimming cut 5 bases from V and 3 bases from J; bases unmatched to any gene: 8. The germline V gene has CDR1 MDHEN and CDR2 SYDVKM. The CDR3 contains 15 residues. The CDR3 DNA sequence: TGTGCCAGCAGTCGTACCGGGACAGGGATCTACGAGCAGTACTTC. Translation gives CASSRTGTGIYEQYF.

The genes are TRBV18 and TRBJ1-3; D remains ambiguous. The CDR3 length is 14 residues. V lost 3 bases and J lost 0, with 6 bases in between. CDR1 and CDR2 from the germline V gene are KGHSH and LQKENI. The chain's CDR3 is CASSPNSSGNTIYF. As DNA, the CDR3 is TGTGCCAGCTCACCCAACAGCTCTGGAAACACCATATATTTT.

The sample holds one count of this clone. The CDR3 DNA sequence: TGTGCCAGCAGTTTATCGGCGGGTGTGACCTACGAGCAGTACTTC. It encodes CASSLSAGVTYEQYF. The gene calls are TRBV27 and TRBJ2-7; D may be TRBD2 (5 bases). CDR1 MNHEY and CDR2 SMNVEV come from the germline V gene (reference sequence). CDR3 length: 15 residues. V lost 0 bases, J lost 2 bases, and 11 bases lay in between.

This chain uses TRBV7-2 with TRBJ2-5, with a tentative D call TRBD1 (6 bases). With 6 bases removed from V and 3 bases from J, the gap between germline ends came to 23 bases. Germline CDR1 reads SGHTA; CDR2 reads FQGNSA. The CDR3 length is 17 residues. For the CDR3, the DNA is TGTGCCAGCAGTCCCTTCCTCGGCAGGGGAATTGAAGAGACCCAGTACTTC. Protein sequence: CASSPFLGRGIEETQYF.

DNA for the CDR3: TGTGCCAGCAGTTTACCCGGGGGGAACTCCTACGAGCAGTACTTC. It encodes CASSLPGGNSYEQYF. The chain carries TRBV28 and TRBJ2-7, with TRBD2 matching over 7 bases. Germline-derived CDR1 and CDR2 are MDHEN and SYDVKM. The CDR3 has 15 residues. After removal of 2 bases from V and 0 bases from J, the junction contained 4 bases not matched to a gene. The full variable domain, with the rest looked up from reference TRBV28 and TRBJ2-7, is DVKVTQSSRYLVKRTGEKVFLECVQDMDHENMFWYRQDPGLGLRLIYFSYDVKMKEKGDIPEGYSVSREKKERFSLILESASTNQTSMYLCASSLPGGNSYEQYFGPGTRLTVT.

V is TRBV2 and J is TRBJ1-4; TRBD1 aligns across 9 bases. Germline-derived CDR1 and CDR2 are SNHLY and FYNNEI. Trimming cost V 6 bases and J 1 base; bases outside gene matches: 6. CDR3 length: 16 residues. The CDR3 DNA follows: TGTGCCAGCAGAACGAGGACAGGGGAAACTAATGAAAAACTGTTTTTT. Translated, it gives CASRTRTGETNEKLFF.

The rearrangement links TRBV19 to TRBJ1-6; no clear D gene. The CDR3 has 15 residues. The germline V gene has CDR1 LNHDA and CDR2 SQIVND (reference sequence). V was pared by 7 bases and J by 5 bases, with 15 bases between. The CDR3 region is CASTLQQTNNSPLHF. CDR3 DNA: TGTGCCAGTACCCTGCAACAGACAAATAATTCACCCCTCCACTTT.

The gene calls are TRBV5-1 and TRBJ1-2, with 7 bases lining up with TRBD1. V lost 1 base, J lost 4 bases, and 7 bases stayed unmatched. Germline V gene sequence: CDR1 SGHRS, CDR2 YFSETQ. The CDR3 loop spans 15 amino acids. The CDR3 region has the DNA TGCGCCAGCAGCTTGAGGTCGGGACAGCCCTATGGCTACACCTTC. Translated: CASSLRSGQPYGYTF.

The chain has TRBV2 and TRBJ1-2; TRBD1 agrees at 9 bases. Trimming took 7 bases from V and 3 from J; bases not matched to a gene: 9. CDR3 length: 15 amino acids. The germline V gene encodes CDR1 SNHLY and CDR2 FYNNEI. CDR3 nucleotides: TGTGCCAGCACCCATGGGGACAGGGTTTACTATGGCTACACCTTC. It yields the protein CASTHGDRVYYGYTF.

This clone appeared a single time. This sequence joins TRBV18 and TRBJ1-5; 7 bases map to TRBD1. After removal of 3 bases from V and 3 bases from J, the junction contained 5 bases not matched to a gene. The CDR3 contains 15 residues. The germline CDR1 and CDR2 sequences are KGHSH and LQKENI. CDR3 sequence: CASSPSTGDNQPQHF. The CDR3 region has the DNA TGTGCCAGCTCACCGTCTACAGGGGACAATCAGCCCCAGCATTTT.

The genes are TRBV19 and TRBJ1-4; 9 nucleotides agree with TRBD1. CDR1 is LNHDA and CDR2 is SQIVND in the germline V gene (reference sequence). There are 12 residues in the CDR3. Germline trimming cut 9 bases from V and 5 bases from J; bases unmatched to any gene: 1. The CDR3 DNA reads TGTGCCAGCGGGACAGGGAATGAAAAACTGTTTTTT. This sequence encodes CASGTGNEKLFF.

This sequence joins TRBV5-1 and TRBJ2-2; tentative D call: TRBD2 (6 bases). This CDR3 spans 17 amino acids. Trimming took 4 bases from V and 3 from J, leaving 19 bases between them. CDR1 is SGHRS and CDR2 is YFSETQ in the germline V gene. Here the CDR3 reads CASSPRRVRNHTGELFF. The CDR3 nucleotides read TGCGCCAGCAGCCCGAGGAGGGTACGGAATCACACCGGGGAGCTGTTTTTT. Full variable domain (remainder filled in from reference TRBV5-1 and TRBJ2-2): KAGVTQTPRYLIKTRGQQVTLSCSPISGHRSVSWYQQTPGQGLQFLFEYFSETQRNKGNFPGRFSGRQFSNSRSEMNVSTLELGDSALYLCASSPRRVRNHTGELFFGEGSRLTVL.